This T cell receptor (beta chain) was identified in a study of T cell repertoires in cytomegalovirus infection. On the study more broadly: The study used recently identified HLA-C-restricted and well-studied HLA-B-restricted CMV epitopes. TCR beta signatures that were public indicated CMV infection and matching HLA type. Whole-study findings and limits: Ex vivo responses were dominated by HLA-C-restricted CMV-specific TCR beta clonotypes.

CDR3 length equals 17 residues. Trimming shortened V by 4 bases and J by 7 bases, and 23 bases separated the two germline ends. CDR1 ENHRY and CDR2 SYGVKD come from the germline V gene. Comment on this clonotype: What it binds is not known.

TCRdb reanalysed the reads using MiXCR and keeps one entry per CDR3 protein. This repertoire shows hundreds of thousands of distinct CDR3 sequences, around 32% found once; its top ten account for approximately 18%. The specimen was cultured PBMCs, collected from culture after CMV antigen stimulation. The receptor's source is a human donor in good health (CMV status not recorded). Some clones in this sample may be carry-over from other donors' samples. The chain links TRBV10-3 to TRBJ2-1, with D perhaps given as TRBD1 or TRBD2 (5 bases each). In nucleotides, the CDR3 is TGTGCCATCAGTGTTCTCCATCCGGGACGTAGTGATAATGAGCAGTTCTTC. Its translation is CAISVLHPGRSDNEQFF.